The 21 T cell receptor beta chains listed next were all sequenced from one sample in a study of blood T cells in healthy people across ages. A second PCR, run for roughly 7 to 12 cycles, used a sample-barcoded 5' primer plus a J-beta primer mix. In TCRdb, the 5' RACE reads were re-called with MiXCR into one record per CDR3 protein. Of 450,000 to 700,000 distinct CDR3 sequences listed, 25% to 30% are singletons. The specimen was blood. Receptors were obtained from a woman in her 70s in good health.

A few counts support this clonotype. This chain links TRBV7-2 with TRBJ1-2, with no clear D. The CDR3 spans 16 residues. The V gene's germline CDR1 is SGHTA and CDR2 FQGNSA. Trimming removed 0 bases from V and 4 bases from J, with 15 bases in between. CDR3 sequence (DNA): TGTGCCAGCAGCTTAGCGGGTCAGAAGTCTCTCTATGGCTACACCTTC. This codes for CASSLAGQKSLYGYTF.

V and J are TRBV9 and TRBJ2-2; D gene uncertain. Trimming removed 0 bases from V and 4 bases from J, with 1 base in between. In germline, CDR1 is SGDLS, CDR2 YYNGEE. The CDR3 covers 12 residues. CDR3 DNA: TGTGCCAGCAGCGTAGCCACCGGGGAGCTGTTTTTT. Its protein product is CASSVATGELFF. The full variable domain, its missing parts supplied by reference TRBV9 and TRBJ2-2, is DSGVTQTPKHLITATGQRVTLRCSPRSGDLSVYWYQQSLDQGLQFLIQYYNGEERAKGNILERFSAQQFPDLHSELNLSSLELGDSALYFCASSVATGELFFGEGSRLTVL.

The sample holds a few counts of this clonotype. The genes are TRBV20-1 and TRBJ1-4, with TRBD1 as a possible D gene (6 bases). Germline CDR1 is DFQATT and CDR2 is SNEGSKA (reference sequence). The CDR3 runs 13 residues. V was trimmed by 3 bases and J by 13 bases, leaving 18 bases between them. The CDR3 DNA is TGCAGTGCTAGCCACCTCACAGGGAATAGACTGTTTTTT. Protein product: CSASHLTGNRLFF.

This clonotype was counted only a few times. The rearrangement joins TRBV7-2 to TRBJ2-5; D remains ambiguous. V lost 2 bases, J lost 2 bases, and 9 bases lay in between. This CDR3 comprises 14 residues. Germline V gene lookup returns CDR1 SGHTA and CDR2 FQGNSA. This chain's CDR3 is CASSLSGQQETQYF. The CDR3 DNA sequence: TGTGCCAGCAGCTTATCGGGCCAACAAGAGACCCAGTACTTC. Full variable domain (missing parts from reference TRBV7-2 and TRBJ2-5): GAGVSQSPSNKVTEKGKDVELRCDPISGHTALYWYRQSLGQGLEFLIYFQGNSAPDKSGLPSDRFSAERTGGSVSTLTIQRTQQEDSAVYLCASSLSGQQETQYFGPGTRLLVL.

This clonotype was seen only a few times. This chain uses TRBV4-2 with TRBJ2-5; TRBD2 is a possible D gene (6 bases). The closer fit of TRBJ2-1 to the DNA end suggests the J call may be wrong. The CDR3 has 15 residues. Germline CDR1 is LGHNA and CDR2 is YNFKEQ. The CDR3 here is CASSCRTGEYNEQFF. CDR3 DNA: TGTGCCAGCAGCTGCCGGACGGGGGAGTACAATGAGCAGTTCTTC.

This clonotype was observed once. This chain connects TRBV3-1 to TRBJ2-1; the match to TRBD2 covers 8 bases. The trim removed 7 bases at V and 6 bases at J, leaving 8 bases unmatched. Germline V gene sequence: CDR1 LGHDT, CDR2 YNNKEL (reference sequence). This CDR3 is 14 amino acids long. CDR3 amino acids: CASTYSGGANEQFF. CDR3 bases: TGTGCCAGCACGTACTCGGGGGGGGCCAATGAGCAGTTCTTC.

The chain employs TRBV20-1 and TRBJ1-2, with D hard to call. The germline CDR1 and CDR2 sequences are DFQATT and SNEGSKA (reference sequence). This CDR3 comprises 15 residues. The V end lost 1 base, the J end lost 6 bases, and 18 bases lay between the germline ends. CDR3 protein: CSARVIFDRADGYTF. For the CDR3, the DNA is TGCAGTGCTAGAGTCATCTTCGACCGGGCGGATGGCTACACCTTC.

The chain carries TRBV29-1 and TRBJ1-2; the D gene is possibly TRBD1 (5 bases). V lost 4 bases and J lost 7, with 13 bases in between. In germline, CDR1 is SQVTM, CDR2 ANQGSEA. This CDR3 spans 12 amino acids. CDR3 nucleotides: TGCAGCGTTGGGGCCAGGGATCGTGGCTACACCTTC. Encoded protein: CSVGARDRGYTF.

This CDR3 reads CASSVGSLTDTQYF. The CDR3 DNA follows: TGTGCCAGCAGCGTAGGCTCCCTCACAGATACGCAGTATTTT. The chain carries TRBV9 and TRBJ2-3; D is undetermined. V was clipped by 0 bases and J by 2 bases, with 7 bases between them. The CDR3 consists of 14 residues. CDR1 SGDLS and CDR2 YYNGEE come from the germline V gene. Drawing the rest from reference TRBV9 and TRBJ2-3, the complete variable domain is DSGVTQTPKHLITATGQRVTLRCSPRSGDLSVYWYQQSLDQGLQFLIQYYNGEERAKGNILERFSAQQFPDLHSELNLSSLELGDSALYFCASSVGSLTDTQYFGPGTRLTVL.

This clonotype was counted only a few times. V and J are TRBV5-1 and TRBJ1-6; possibly TRBD1 for D (6 bases). V was pared by 4 bases and J by 6 bases, with 14 bases between. Germline CDR1 reads SGHRS; CDR2 reads YFSETQ. The CDR3 sequence is 15 residues long. The DNA of the CDR3 is TGCGCCAGCAGCCCCACAGGGTCTGGTAATTCACCCCTCCACTTT. Translation gives CASSPTGSGNSPLHF.

The chain employs TRBV5-1 and TRBJ1-4; D unresolved. This CDR3 contains 15 residues. Germline CDR1 is SGHRS and CDR2 is YFSETQ. V was trimmed by 0 bases and J by 5 bases, leaving 11 bases between them. DNA for the CDR3: TGCGCCAGCAGCTTGGCCGGCCAGCCGAATGAAAAACTGTTTTTT. Translating it yields CASSLAGQPNEKLFF.

V is TRBV6-1 and J is TRBJ1-5; a possible D gene is TRBD1 (5 bases). Per germline, CDR1 MNHNS and CDR2 SASEGT. This CDR3 has 16 amino acids. The V end lost 5 bases, the J end lost 11 bases, and 25 bases lay between the germline ends. The CDR3 sequence: CASSMRPASGKGAQHF. CDR3 in DNA: TGTGCCAGCAGTATGCGTCCAGCCTCAGGAAAAGGGGCCCAGCATTTT.

About this clonotype: At one of its ends the junction is not consistent with the germline gene, which may arise from a read error. The chain carries TRBV3-1 and TRBJ1-2, with D unresolved. Per germline, CDR1 LGHDT and CDR2 YNNKEL (reference sequence). The CDR3 is 13 residues long. The CDR3 is CASSQGELRGYTF. The CDR3 region has the DNA TGTGCCAGCAGCCAAGGAGAGCTAAGAGGCTATACCTTC.

The chain uses TRBV7-2 and TRBJ2-3; the D is unclear. Per germline, CDR1 SGHTA and CDR2 FQGNSA. The germline V and J ends were trimmed by 1 base and 7 bases, with 12 bases remaining between them. The CDR3 runs to 14 residues. The CDR3 DNA sequence: TGTGCCAGCAGCTTAGACGGGTCGAGGCATACGCAGTATTTT. Translating gives CASSLDGSRHTQYF.

J is TRBJ2-3 and V is TRBV7-2; possibly TRBD1 for D (6 bases). The CDR3 has 14 amino acids. Germline V CDR1 and CDR2: SGHTA, FQGNSA. The V and J ends lost 3 bases and 2 bases respectively, with 9 bases between them. Here the CDR3 reads CASSFGQLTDTQYF. CDR3 DNA: TGTGCCAGCAGCTTCGGACAGCTCACAGATACGCAGTATTTT.

In this sample, this clonotype turned up a few times. The chain employs TRBV6-2 or TRBV6-3 and TRBJ1-5; D is undetermined. The CDR3 has 14 residues. CDR1 and CDR2 (germline): MNHEY, SVGEGT. With 4 bases removed from V and 4 bases from J, the gap between germline ends came to 11 bases. The CDR3 here is CASSSPTGNQPQHF. Here the CDR3 DNA reads TGTGCCAGCAGTTCACCGACGGGAAATCAGCCCCAGCATTTT.

This clonotype was recorded a few times. The germline gene is not matched at one end of the junction; a read error may be the cause. CDR3 protein: CASSLVEGSEQFF. CDR3 bases: TGTGCCAGCAGTTTAGTGGAAGGCAGTGAGCAGTTCTTC. V usage is TRBV7-2 and J usage is TRBJ2-1; no definite D call. CDR1 and CDR2 (germline): SGHTA, FQGNSA. CDR3 size: 13 residues. Full variable domain (outside the CDR3, taken from reference TRBV7-2 and TRBJ2-1): GAGVSQSPSNKVTEKGKDVELRCDPISGHTALYWYRQSLGQGLEFLIYFQGNSAPDKSGLPSDRFSAERTGGSVSTLTIQRTQQEDSAVYLCASSLVEGSEQFFGPGTRLTVL.

The chain has TRBV6-2 or TRBV6-3 and TRBJ2-2, with D possibly TRBD2 on 7 matching bases. Deletions cut 1 base from V and 0 bases from J, with 9 bases between. The germline CDR1 and CDR2 sequences are MNHEY and SVGEGT. The CDR3 contains 16 residues. The CDR3 DNA follows: TGTGCCAGCAGTTACTGGGGGGGCCCGAACACCGGGGAGCTGTTTTTT. Its protein product is CASSYWGGPNTGELFF.

This chain links TRBV7-2 with TRBJ2-5; 10 bases are shared with TRBD2. This CDR3 region has 15 residues. In germline, CDR1 is SGHTA, CDR2 FQGNSA. The V segment lost 1 base and the J segment 9 bases; nucleotides outside the gene matches: 8. DNA of the CDR3: TGTGCCAGCAGCTTAGATAGCGGGGGGACCTTCTCCCAGTACTTC. Translating it yields CASSLDSGGTFSQYF.

The chain uses TRBV6-1 and TRBJ1-5; the match to TRBD1 covers 7 bases. CDR1 MNHNS and CDR2 SASEGT come from the germline V gene. CDR3 length: 15 residues. The junction had 8 bases not matched to a gene; V was cut back by 4 bases and J by 5 bases. The DNA for the CDR3 is TGTGCCAGCAGTGGCGGAGGGGGCTTTTATCAGCCCCAGCATTTT. It translates to CASSGGGGFYQPQHF.

V and J are TRBV7-2 and TRBJ2-4, with D perhaps given as TRBD1 or TRBD2 (6 bases each). CDR3 length equals 16 residues. V gave up 0 bases and J gave up 1 base, with 10 bases separating them. The germline gives CDR1 SGHTA, CDR2 FQGNSA. The CDR3 sequence is CASSLAGGTAKNIQYF. The CDR3 region has the DNA TGTGCCAGCAGCTTAGCGGGGGGCACGGCCAAAAACATTCAGTACTTC.